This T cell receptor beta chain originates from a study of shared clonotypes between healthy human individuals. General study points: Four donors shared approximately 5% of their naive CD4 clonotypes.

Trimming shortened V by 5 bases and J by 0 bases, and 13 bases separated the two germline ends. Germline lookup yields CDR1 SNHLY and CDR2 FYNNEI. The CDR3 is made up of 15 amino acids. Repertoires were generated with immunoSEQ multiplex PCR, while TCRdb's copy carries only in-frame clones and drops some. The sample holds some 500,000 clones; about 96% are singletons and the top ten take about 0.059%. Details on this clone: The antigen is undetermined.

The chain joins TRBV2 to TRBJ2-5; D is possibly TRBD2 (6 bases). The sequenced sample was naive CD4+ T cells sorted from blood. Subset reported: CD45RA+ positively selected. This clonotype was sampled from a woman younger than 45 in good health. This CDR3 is CASSPAGGYQETQYF. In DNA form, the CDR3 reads TGTGCCAGCAGTCCCGCTGGAGGGTACCAAGAGACCCAGTACTTC.